The rows below give T cell receptor beta chains drawn from one sample of a study of cytomegalovirus exposure and HLA in healthy donors. Sequenced by immunoSEQ multiplex PCR; TCRdb stores in-frame clones only, minus some. The repertoire has under 200,000 clones, roughly four fifths of them found once; the top ten carry 1.5% to 2%. What was sequenced was PBMCs. The source of these receptors is a woman aged 18-30 years in good health and CMV-seronegative. CDR3s include the opening cysteine and the closing phenylalanine or tryptophan. The D gene is left open where the match is weak. The size field is filled for only some rows; it gives once, few, many or a size class.

TRBV9	-	-	TRBJ2-2	CASSARGTASNTGELFF	TGTGCCAGCAGCGCCCGGGGGACAGCCTCGAACACCGGGGAGCTGTTTTTT
TRBV7-7	-	TRBD1	TRBJ2-2	CASSPRGQGVLGTGELFF	TGTGCTAGCAGCCCTCGGGGACAGGGGGTTCTCGGGACCGGGGAGCTGTTTTTT
TRBV7-9	few	-	TRBJ2-1	CASSRDPSSYNEQFF	TGTGCCAGCAGTCGCGACCCTAGCTCCTACAATGAGCAGTTCTTC
TRBV7-8	-	-	TRBJ2-7	CASSQTEISYEQYF	TGTGCCAGCAGCCAGACAGAAATCTCCTACGAGCAGTACTTC
TRBV6-5	few	-	TRBJ1-4	CASSYDRSPNEKLFF	TGTGCCAGCAGTTACGACAGGTCTCCTAATGAAAAACTGTTTTTT
TRBV5-1	-	-	TRBJ2-1	CASSLQAAGSYNEQFF	TGCGCCAGCAGCTTGCAAGCTGCCGGCTCCTACAATGAGCAGTTCTTC
TRBV6-6	-	-	TRBJ2-1	CASSYSITGGEQFF	TGTGCCAGCAGTTACTCGATAACCGGGGGTGAGCAGTTCTTC
TRBV11-2	-	TRBD1	TRBJ2-7	CASSPNRDRVLYF	TGTGCCAGCAGCCCAAACCGGGACAGGGTGTTGTACTTC
TRBV7-4	-	-	TRBJ2-7	CASRIQGHEQYF	TGTGCCAGCAGGATACAGGGACACGAGCAGTACTTC
TRBV7-9	-	TRBD1	TRBJ1-4	CASTGQVGEKLFF	TGTGCCAGCACAGGACAGGTTGGGGAAAAACTGTTTTTT
TRBV19	-	-	TRBJ1-5	CASNWTVGSNQPQHF	TGTGCCAGTAATTGGACAGTCGGAAGCAATCAGCCCCAGCATTTT
TRBV11-2	-	-	TRBJ2-7	CASSRHREYEQYF	TGTGCCAGCAGTCGTCACAGGGAGTACGAGCAGTACTTC
TRBV28	-	TRBD1	TRBJ2-6	CASSYRGSGANVLTF	TGTGCCAGCAGTTACAGGGGAAGTGGGGCCAACGTCCTGACTTTC
TRBV5-1	-	-	TRBJ1-3	CASSLAQIVSGNTIYF	TGCGCCAGCAGCTTGGCACAGATAGTCTCTGGAAACACCATATATTTT
TRBV18	-	-	TRBJ2-7	CASSPTGTEQYF	TGTGCCAGCTCACCGACCGGGACAGAGCAGTACTTC
TRBV11-2	-	TRBD1	TRBJ2-7	CASSPGTGTHEQYF	TGTGCCAGCAGCCCCGGGACAGGGACCCACGAGCAGTACTTC
TRBV5-1	-	-	TRBJ2-5	CASSGQVSETQYF	TGCGCCAGCAGCGGTCAGGTTTCAGAGACCCAGTACTTC
TRBV7-8	few	-	TRBJ2-7	CASSPESTGSYEQYF	TGTGCCAGCAGCCCCGAGTCCACAGGATCCTACGAGCAGTACTTC
TRBV6-1	-	-	TRBJ1-1	CASRDSTGKAFF	TGTGCCAGCAGGGACTCAACAGGGAAGGCTTTCTTT
TRBV29-1	-	-	TRBJ2-7	CSVEDAEGHQNEQYF	TGCAGCGTTGAAGATGCTGAGGGACATCAGAACGAGCAGTACTTC
TRBV6-6	few	TRBD1	TRBJ1-5	CASSSDRGSNQPQHF	TGTGCCAGCAGTTCCGACAGGGGTAGCAATCAGCCCCAGCATTTT
TRBV7-6	-	-	TRBJ2-1	CASSLDYRFSYNEQFF	TGTGCCAGCAGCTTAGATTATCGGTTCTCCTACAATGAGCAGTTCTTC